These 15 T cell receptor beta chains were sequenced from one sample in a study of post-analysis software for immune sequencing data. The TCR beta cDNA libraries carried unique molecular identifiers. One entry per CDR3 protein results from TCRdb running MiXCR on the PCR reads. The sample includes 450,000 to 650,000 distinct CDR3 sequences, roughly 46% of them seen just once. Their antigens are not known. Study-level results: The study found TRBV5-6, TRBV5-1 and TRBV20-1 among 4 or 5 TRBV segments more frequent in patients than controls.

The specimen was blood. These receptor sequences come from a girl aged 10 to 17 with multiple sclerosis.

V gene TRBV7-9 combines with J gene TRBJ1-5; 8 positions match TRBD1. V dropped 5 bases and J dropped 7; count of bases not matched to a gene: 13. Germline values: CDR1 SEHNR, CDR2 FQNEAQ (reference sequence). The CDR3 is 16 amino acids. The CDR3 loop reads CASSPGTGFTGQPQHF. DNA of the CDR3: TGTGCCAGCAGCCCCGGGACAGGATTCACAGGACAGCCCCAGCATTTT.

This clonotype was seen just once. The V gene is TRBV10-3, the J gene TRBJ1-1; D is unresolved. V was cut by 6 bases and J by 8 bases, with 13 bases left in between. The V gene's germline CDR1 is ENHRY and CDR2 SYGVKD. The CDR3 is 12 residues long. The CDR3 DNA sequence: TGTGCCATCAGACCGACCGATACCGAAGCTTTCTTT. Translating it yields CAIRPTDTEAFF.

This clonotype was seen more than once but under ten times. The rearrangement uses TRBV6-9 and TRBJ1-2, with D perhaps TRBD1 (5 bases). CDR3 length: 14 residues. Germline V gene sequence: CDR1 MNHGY, CDR2 SVAAGI. Trimming shortened V by 9 bases and J by 4 bases, and 18 bases separated the two germline ends. CDR3 nucleotide sequence: TGTGCCAGACCCCTCCGGGGCCGCACCTATGGCTACACCTTC. Translated: CARPLRGRTYGYTF.

The chain carries TRBV15 and TRBJ2-5, with a tentative D call TRBD1 (6 bases). The CDR3 loop spans 12 amino acids. The germline V gene encodes CDR1 LNHNV and CDR2 YYDKDF (reference sequence). V dropped 8 bases and J dropped 5 bases, with 12 bases sitting between them. CDR3 DNA sequence: TGTGCCACCGGGGGCAGGGAGGAGACCCAGTACTTC. This gives the protein CATGGREETQYF.

This clonotype appeared a few times. The rearrangement uses TRBV5-1 and TRBJ2-3, with D hard to call. The CDR3 spans 16 residues. V shed 0 bases and J shed 0 bases, with 11 bases lying between them. CDR1 and CDR2 (germline): SGHRS, YFSETQ. CDR3 protein: CASSLDTGLSTDTQYF. CDR3 bases: TGCGCCAGCAGCTTGGATACGGGCCTGAGCACAGATACGCAGTATTTT.

This clonotype came up a few times. The chain carries TRBV6-5 and TRBJ2-4, with TRBD2 as a possible D gene (6 bases). In germline, CDR1 is MNHEY, CDR2 SVGAGI. The CDR3 is 18 amino acids. V lost 0 bases to trimming and J lost 3 bases, with 18 bases between them. The CDR3 coding sequence is TGTGCCAGCAGTTACTCCTCACTCTCCTCTAGCGTCAAAAACATTCAGTACTTC. Its protein product is CASSYSSLSSSVKNIQYF.

This sequence joins TRBV4-1 and TRBJ2-7, with D hard to call. Germline CDR1 and CDR2: MGHRA and YSYEKL. The germline V and J ends were trimmed by 0 bases and 2 bases, with 14 bases remaining between them. The CDR3 runs to 16 residues. CDR3 nucleotide sequence: TGCGCCAGCAGCCAAGAAATGATGACACCAACCTACGAGCAGTACTTC. Translating it yields CASSQEMMTPTYEQYF.

Worth noting for this clonotype: A junction boundary mismatches the germline segment, possibly from a read error. The rearrangement joins TRBV15 to TRBJ2-1; TRBD2 agrees at 8 bases. Germline assignment: CDR1 LNHNV and CDR2 YYDKDF (reference sequence). The CDR3 has 15 amino acids. CDR3 protein: CATSRSGSSNNEQFF. The CDR3 bases are TGTGCCACCAGCAGAAGCGGGAGCTCCAACAATGAGCAGTTCTTC.

The J gene is TRBJ2-1, the V gene TRBV2, with a tentative D call TRBD2 (7 bases). The germline gives CDR1 SNHLY, CDR2 FYNNEI. The CDR3 spans 13 residues. The V end lost 6 bases, the J end lost 12 bases, and 18 bases lay between the germline ends. CDR3 DNA: TGTGCCAGCAGCGCGTTACAGGGAGGGACGCAGTTCTTC. As protein: CASSALQGGTQFF.

This clonotype is a singleton in its sample. The V call is TRBV4-1, the J call TRBJ2-7; 9 bases match TRBD1. After removal of 4 bases from V and 2 bases from J, the junction contained 6 bases not matched to a gene. The CDR3 totals 15 residues. Germline V gene data show CDR1 as MGHRA and CDR2 as YSYEKL. The CDR3 region is CASSRTGQGAYEQYF. The CDR3 region has the DNA TGCGCCAGCAGCCGCACGGGACAGGGTGCCTACGAGCAGTACTTC.

The table lists this clonotype with a count of one. The chain has TRBV10-3 and TRBJ1-1; no reliable D call. CDR1 is ENHRY and CDR2 is SYGVKD in the germline V gene. This CDR3 spans 17 amino acids. V was cut by 0 bases and J by 0 bases, with 14 bases left in between. In nucleotides, the CDR3 is TGTGCCATCAGTGAGTCTGGAGTTACGATAATGAACACTGAAGCTTTCTTT. It yields the protein CAISESGVTIMNTEAFF.

This clonotype was seen more than once but under ten times. The genes are TRBV20-1 and TRBJ1-2; 7 bases map to TRBD1. From germline, CDR1 is DFQATT and CDR2 SNEGSKA (reference sequence). This CDR3 is 10 amino acids long. V shed 6 bases, J shed 9 bases, and the junction held 4 bases outside the gene matches. CDR3 residues: CSARGFCYTF. The CDR3 nucleotides read TGCAGTGCCAGGGGGTTTTGCTACACCTTC.

The gene calls are TRBV12-3 or TRBV12-4 and TRBJ1-1; D is ambiguous. This CDR3 is built from 14 residues. V dropped 10 bases and J dropped 3 bases, with 18 bases sitting between them. The CDR3 loop is CATSGSRVDTEAFF. CDR3 bases: TGTGCCACGTCGGGGTCCCGGGTCGACACTGAAGCTTTCTTT.

This clonotype was observed a few times. The J gene is TRBJ1-1, the V gene TRBV29-1, with unresolved D. Germline CDR1 SQVTM, CDR2 ANQGSEA. V was cut by 3 bases and J by 1 base, with 12 bases left in between. The CDR3 sequence is 14 residues long. CDR3 coding DNA: TGCAGCGTTGACGTGGGTGGTCGGAACACTGAAGCTTTCTTT. Protein product: CSVDVGGRNTEAFF.

V gene TRBV6-1 combines with J gene TRBJ2-1, with D perhaps being TRBD1 or TRBD2 (6 bases each). V shed 5 bases and J shed 9 bases, with 23 bases lying between them. The CDR3 has 16 amino acids. Germline values: CDR1 MNHNS, CDR2 SASEGT. The CDR3, as DNA: TGTGCCAGCAGTTTTCGGACGGCAATAGGGGGGAGTGAGCAGTTCTTC. It is translated as CASSFRTAIGGSEQFF.